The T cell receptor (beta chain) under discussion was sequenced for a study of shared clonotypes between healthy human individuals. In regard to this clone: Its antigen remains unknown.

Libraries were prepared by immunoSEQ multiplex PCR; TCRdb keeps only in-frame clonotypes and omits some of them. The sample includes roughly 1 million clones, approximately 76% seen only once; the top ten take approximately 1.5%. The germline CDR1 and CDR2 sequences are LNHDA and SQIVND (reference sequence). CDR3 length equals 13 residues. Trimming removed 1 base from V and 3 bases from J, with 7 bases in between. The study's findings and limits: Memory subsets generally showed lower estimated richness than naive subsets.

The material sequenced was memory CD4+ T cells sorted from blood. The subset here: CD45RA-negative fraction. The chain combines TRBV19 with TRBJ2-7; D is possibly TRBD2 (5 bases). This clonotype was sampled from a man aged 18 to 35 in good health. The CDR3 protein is CASSIVGSYEQYF. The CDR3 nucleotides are TGTGCCAGTAGTATAGTAGGGAGCTACGAGCAGTACTTC.